Below are 27 T cell receptor beta chains sequenced from a single sample in a study of shared clonotypes between healthy human individuals. Profiled with immunoSEQ multiplex PCR; TCRdb holds only in-frame clones, not every one. The data hold about 710,000 clones, with roughly two thirds observed a single time. What was sequenced was memory CD4+ T cells sorted from blood. Subset noted: CD45RA-negative fraction. The receptors were gathered from a woman in her twenties or thirties in good health.

CDR3 residues: CASSAIPGGTYNEQFF. The DNA of the CDR3 is TGCGCCAGCAGCGCCATACCGGGAGGTACCTACAATGAGCAGTTCTTC. This chain links TRBV5-1 with TRBJ2-1, with 7 bases identical to TRBD2. CDR3 length: 16 residues. The V gene's germline CDR1 is SGHRS and CDR2 YFSETQ. V was pared by 4 bases and J by 2 bases, with 9 bases of the junction left unmatched. The variable domain in full, completed from reference TRBV5-1 and TRBJ2-1, reads KAGVTQTPRYLIKTRGQQVTLSCSPISGHRSVSWYQQTPGQGLQFLFEYFSETQRNKGNFPGRFSGRQFSNSRSEMNVSTLELGDSALYLCASSAIPGGTYNEQFFGPGTRLTVL.

V and J are TRBV4-2 and TRBJ2-7, with a possible D match to TRBD2 (6 bases). The CDR3 spans 15 residues. Germline CDR1 LGHNA, CDR2 YNFKEQ. The V gene lost 0 bases and the J gene lost 3 bases, with 12 bases spanning the gap. The CDR3 region has the DNA TGTGCCAGCAGCCAAGAGGGGGGAGTTCACTACGAGCAGTACTTC. This gives the protein CASSQEGGVHYEQYF.

The genes are TRBV7-3 and TRBJ2-1; 10 nucleotides align to TRBD2. In germline, CDR1 is SGHTA, CDR2 FQGTGA. This CDR3 region has 15 residues. V dropped 4 bases and J dropped 4; count of bases not matched to a gene: 4. The CDR3: CASSSLAGRYNEQFF. For the CDR3, the DNA is TGTGCCAGCAGCTCACTAGCGGGACGATACAATGAGCAGTTCTTC. The full variable domain, its missing parts supplied by reference TRBV7-3 and TRBJ2-1, is GAGVSQTPSNKVTEKGKYVELRCDPISGHTALYWYRQSLGQGPEFLIYFQGTGAADDSGLPNDRFFAVRPEGSVSTLKIQRTERGDSAVYLCASSSLAGRYNEQFFGPGTRLTVL.

V usage is TRBV18 and J usage is TRBJ2-5, with D perhaps TRBD1 (6 bases). Trimming stripped 6 bases from V and 0 bases from J, with 11 bases between. This CDR3 region has 14 residues. Germline lookup yields CDR1 KGHSH and CDR2 LQKENI. The CDR3 is CASSTRGHQETQYF. In nucleotides, the CDR3 is TGTGCCAGCTCCACCAGGGGCCACCAAGAGACCCAGTACTTC.

The chain couples TRBV7-2 to TRBJ2-5, with D unclear. The J call is in doubt because the DNA end fits TRBJ2-7 better. This CDR3 is 12 amino acids long. The V gene's germline CDR1 is SGHTA and CDR2 FQGNSA. CDR3 protein: CASSPGSYEQYF. The CDR3 DNA follows: TGTGCCAGCAGCCCCGGCTCCTACGAGCAGTACTTC.

The chain uses TRBV7-2 and TRBJ1-5, with D possibly TRBD1 on 6 matching bases. Between the trimmed V and J ends, which lost 5 bases and 9 bases, there was a span of 11 bases. This CDR3 comprises 12 residues. Germline CDR1 and CDR2: SGHTA and FQGNSA. The CDR3 DNA sequence: TGTGCCAGCAGCGATCAGGGGAGGCCCCAGCATTTT. This encodes CASSDQGRPQHF.

The chain links TRBV5-1 to TRBJ1-5, with D uncertain. CDR1 is SGHRS, CDR2 YFSETQ, per germline. With 4 bases removed from V and 0 bases from J, the gap between germline ends came to 11 bases. The CDR3 extends over 15 amino acids. The CDR3 is CASSPFYGSNQPQHF. The CDR3 region has the DNA TGCGCCAGCAGCCCTTTCTACGGTAGCAATCAGCCCCAGCATTTT.

J is TRBJ1-4 and V is TRBV6-5; D is possibly TRBD1 (5 bases). CDR3 length: 15 amino acids. The germline V gene has CDR1 MNHEY and CDR2 SVGAGI. V was clipped by 0 bases and J by 6 bases, with 11 bases between them. The CDR3 is CASSYSPGGDEKLFF. The CDR3 region has the DNA TGTGCCAGCAGTTACTCACCGGGGGGAGATGAAAAACTGTTTTTT.

The rearrangement joins TRBV11-3 to TRBJ2-3; unclear D gene. Germline CDR1 SGHNT, CDR2 YENEEA. With 4 bases removed from V and 3 bases from J, the gap between germline ends came to 8 bases. The CDR3 runs to 13 residues. The DNA for the CDR3 is TGTGCCAGCAGCTCATTGAAAACAGATACGCAGTATTTT. Its translation: CASSSLKTDTQYF.

V and J are TRBV7-2 and TRBJ2-4; 9 nucleotides match TRBD2. The V gene end was trimmed by 2 bases and the J gene end by 8 bases; junction bases not matched to a gene: 7. The CDR3 sequence is 15 residues long. Germline V lookup: CDR1 SGHTA, CDR2 FQGNSA. The CDR3 loop reads CASSLLAGGTDIQYF. As DNA, the CDR3 is TGTGCCAGCAGCTTACTGGCGGGAGGGACGGACATTCAGTACTTC.

The chain carries TRBV21-1 and TRBJ1-1; the D call of TRBD1 is as the table states it, not checked on the DNA. TRBV21-1 is a recognized pseudogene. The CDR3 spans 16 residues. CDR3 coding DNA: TGTGCCAGCTATAGACCGGGACAGGGGGTGAACACTGAAGCTTTCTTT. This translates into CASYRPGQGVNTEAFF.

The rearrangement joins TRBV6-1 to TRBJ2-7; unclear D gene. The CDR3 runs to 15 residues. The V gene lost 6 bases and the J gene lost 1 base, with 16 bases spanning the gap. Per germline, CDR1 MNHNS and CDR2 SASEGT. CDR3 sequence reads: CASSRIREGSYEQYF. In DNA, the CDR3 is TGTGCCAGCAGCCGGATTAGAGAAGGATCCTACGAGCAGTACTTC.

This chain uses TRBV10-1 with TRBJ2-1; D gene unclear. Trimming stripped 6 bases from V and 6 bases from J, with 15 bases between. The CDR3 runs to 14 residues. In germline, CDR1 is WNHNN, CDR2 SYGVQD (reference sequence). The CDR3 sequence: CASSARFQPNEQFF. CDR3 sequence (DNA): TGCGCCAGCAGCGCCCGTTTTCAGCCCAATGAGCAGTTCTTC.

This CDR3 reads CASSRFTGTGVTDTQYF. CDR3 nucleotides: TGTGCCAGTAGCCGTTTCACCGGGACAGGGGTCACAGATACGCAGTATTTT. The chain carries TRBV19 and TRBJ2-3, with TRBD1 matching 10 bases. With V trimmed by 6 bases and J by 2 bases, 11 bases remained unmatched. CDR1 is LNHDA, CDR2 SQIVND, per germline (reference sequence). The CDR3 has 17 amino acids.

The chain has TRBV7-8 and TRBJ1-5, with D hard to call. The V gene lost 5 bases and the J gene lost 2 bases, with 16 bases spanning the gap. The CDR3 sequence is 16 residues long. Per germline, CDR1 SGHVS and CDR2 FQNEAQ. CDR3 amino acids: CASSHGVIGGNQPQHF. CDR3 DNA: TGTGCCAGCAGCCACGGAGTTATCGGGGGCAATCAGCCCCAGCATTTT.

This clone was found a few times. The chain recombines TRBV6-1 with TRBJ2-1, with a weak D call TRBD1 (5 bases). The germline V gene encodes CDR1 MNHNS and CDR2 SASEGT. Trimming removed 7 bases from V and 9 bases from J, with 19 bases in between. The CDR3 runs 14 residues. The CDR3 coding sequence is TGTGCCAGCACCTTATCTGGACACACGGGTGAGCAGTTCTTC. Amino acids: CASTLSGHTGEQFF.

The chain uses TRBV29-1 and TRBJ1-4; D not resolved. The germline V gene has CDR1 SQVTM and CDR2 ANQGSEA. The V and J ends lost 3 bases and 7 bases respectively, with 12 bases between them. The CDR3 sequence is 13 residues long. CDR3 in DNA: TGCAGCGTTGAGAAGGGCCGGGGTGAAAAACTGTTTTTT. Translated: CSVEKGRGEKLFF.

The gene calls are TRBV7-9 and TRBJ1-5; TRBD1 might be the D (6 bases). This CDR3 contains 12 residues. The germline V and J ends were trimmed by 3 bases and 10 bases, with 10 bases remaining between them. Germline V lookup: CDR1 SEHNR, CDR2 FQNEAQ (reference sequence). CDR3 loop: CASSFPGGPQHF. The CDR3 DNA is TGTGCCAGCAGCTTCCCGGGGGGCCCCCAGCATTTT. The full variable domain, its missing parts supplied by reference TRBV7-9 and TRBJ1-5, is DTGVSQNPRHKITKRGQNVTFRCDPISEHNRLYWYRQTLGQGPEFLTYFQNEAQLEKSRLLSDRFSAERPKGSFSTLEIQRTEQGDSAMYLCASSFPGGPQHFGDGTRLSIL.

The V and J genes are TRBV11-2 and TRBJ2-2, with TRBD1 matching over 7 bases. Germline-derived CDR1 and CDR2 are SGHAT and FQNNGV. Trimming cost V 5 bases and J 2 bases; bases outside gene matches: 8. The CDR3 covers 16 residues. CDR3 sequence (DNA): TGTGCCAGCAGCCCCCCGGGACAGATTAACACCGGGGAGCTGTTTTTT. Protein: CASSPPGQINTGELFF.

This clone was seen once. The rearrangement joins TRBV4-1 to TRBJ1-1; D gene ambiguous. Germline CDR1 MGHRA, CDR2 YSYEKL. The CDR3 length is 14 residues. Trimming took off 6 bases at V and 1 base at J, with 12 bases between the two ends. CDR3 amino acids: CASRSIGQNTEAFF. DNA for the CDR3: TGCGCCAGCAGGAGCATAGGGCAGAACACTGAAGCTTTCTTT.

The chain combines TRBV29-1 with TRBJ2-3; D remains unclear. Trimming stripped 2 bases from V and 4 bases from J, with 7 bases between. Germline V lookup: CDR1 SQVTM, CDR2 ANQGSEA. The CDR3 is made up of 12 amino acids. The CDR3 sequence: CSVEWVADTQYF. Written as DNA, the CDR3 is TGCAGCGTTGAATGGGTGGCAGATACGCAGTATTTT.

The gene calls are TRBV19 and TRBJ2-1, with 9 nucleotides matching TRBD1. Germline values: CDR1 LNHDA, CDR2 SQIVND (reference sequence). Trimming took 6 bases from V and 0 from J; bases not matched to a gene: 12. The CDR3 contains 18 residues. In DNA form, the CDR3 reads TGTGCCAGTAGCAAACAGGGGGCCCTCATTAGCTCCTACAATGAGCAGTTCTTC. Residues: CASSKQGALISSYNEQFF.

In its sample, this clone was seen many times. The sample carries other DNA sequences with the same CDR3. The rearrangement uses TRBV15 and TRBJ2-1; maybe TRBD1 (6 bases). CDR3 length: 14 residues. Trimming cost V 0 bases and J 9 bases, with 12 bases left between them. In germline, CDR1 is LNHNV, CDR2 YYDKDF (reference sequence). The CDR3 protein is CATSRDGGRGEQFF. Written as DNA, the CDR3 is TGTGCCACCAGCAGAGACGGTGGCAGGGGTGAGCAGTTCTTC.

This clone was observed a handful of times. V is TRBV18 and J is TRBJ2-7, with TRBD2 identical over 10 bases. Germline CDR1 KGHSH, CDR2 LQKENI. The CDR3 is 17 amino acids. V lost 3 bases, J lost 0 bases, and 8 bases stayed unmatched. The CDR3 DNA is TGTGCCAGCTCACCGAGGCCTAGCGGGGGTAGCTCCTACGAGCAGTACTTC. Its translation is CASSPRPSGGSSYEQYF.

V is TRBV5-5 and J is TRBJ2-7; D assignment may be TRBD1 or TRBD2 (5 bases each). This CDR3 is 13 amino acids long. Trimming took off 2 bases at V and 1 base at J, with 7 bases between the two ends. The germline V gene encodes CDR1 SGHKS and CDR2 YYEKEE (reference sequence). This CDR3 is CASSLWGSYEQYF. CDR3 coding DNA: TGTGCCAGCAGCTTATGGGGGTCCTACGAGCAGTACTTC.

A single count supports this clone. V gene TRBV5-1 combines with J gene TRBJ2-3, with TRBD2 matching over 9 bases. Trimming took 2 bases from V and 0 from J; bases not matched to a gene: 10. Germline CDR1 is SGHRS and CDR2 is YFSETQ. CDR3 length: 18 residues. The chain's CDR3 is CASSLASLAGSSTDTQYF. DNA of the CDR3: TGCGCCAGCAGCTTAGCATCACTAGCGGGCTCTAGCACAGATACGCAGTATTTT.

V usage is TRBV7-3 and J usage is TRBJ2-3, with 8 bases aligning to TRBD2. In germline, CDR1 is SGHTA, CDR2 FQGTGA. The CDR3 is made up of 15 amino acids. V trimming: 3 bases; J trimming: 2 bases; junction bases outside the gene matches: 4. The CDR3 here is CASSLTSAHTDTQYF. The CDR3 DNA sequence: TGTGCCAGCAGCTTGACTAGCGCCCACACAGATACGCAGTATTTT.